The clone carrying this T cell receptor beta chain was observed many times. Its target is unknown. The V gene's germline CDR1 is SGHAT and CDR2 FQNNGV. CDR3 length: 16 residues. Trimming stripped 5 bases from V and 7 bases from J, with 18 bases between. This record comes from a study of T cells after yellow fever vaccination. At the level of the study: Low-cell-number fractions were prepared with SMART-Seq v4 Ultra Low Input.

Study-wide findings and caveats: A weaker but faster secondary response was observed, peaking on day 5 versus 15. Booster samples showed a return of most primary-vaccination clones (roughly 96% CD4, about 88% CD8).

UMIs and a universal primer site were added when TCR cDNA was made by 5'RACE template switching. In TCRdb, the 5' RACE reads were re-called with MiXCR into one record per CDR3 protein. The repertoire has 300,000 to 400,000 distinct CDR3 sequences, about 9.5% of them found once; the top ten carry 18%. The J gene is TRBJ1-6, the V gene TRBV11-2; TRBD1 might be the D (5 bases). The TCR originated in a man aged 18 to 29 who received the YFV17D yellow fever vaccine. Sequenced material: PBMCs, taken on the day of the first yellow fever vaccination. The chain's CDR3 is CASSARPGGNNSPLHF. The CDR3 DNA reads as TGTGCCAGCAGCGCCCGCCCGGGGGGTAACAATTCACCCCTCCACTTT.